The T cell receptor beta chain described here comes from a study of CXCR3 chemokines and chemotherapy response in bladder cancer. TCRdb reprocessed the PCR reads with MiXCR, giving one entry per CDR3 protein. The table records about 5,000 distinct CDR3 sequences, approximately 15% of them present only once. Between the trimmed V and J ends, which lost 2 bases and 4 bases, there was a span of 14 bases. Germline CDR1 reads SGHDN; CDR2 reads FVKESK. CDR3 length equals 16 residues. This chain connects TRBV14 to TRBJ2-2, with D hard to call. This clonotype originated in a human donor with bladder cancer that responded to neoadjuvant chemotherapy. Sample acquisition took place from a patient whose treatment included neoadjuvant chemotherapy. Here the CDR3 DNA reads TGTGCCAGCAGCCAACGGCGAGCTTTATCCACCGGGGAGCTGTTTTTT. This gives the protein CASSQRRALSTGELFF. The full variable domain, its missing parts supplied by reference TRBV14 and TRBJ2-2, is EAGVTQFPSHSVIEKGQTVTLRCDPISGHDNLYWYRRVMGKEIKFLLHFVKESKQDESGMPNNRFLAERTGGTYSTLKVQPAELEDSGVYFCASSQRRALSTGELFFGEGSRLTVL.